Listed below are T cell receptor beta chains from one sample, sequenced in a study of technical replicates of blood from several donors. The protocol was immunoSEQ multiplex PCR, while the TCRdb copy is restricted to in-frame clones and leaves out a portion. There are about 93,000 clones in the sample; nearly 97% occur only once, and around 0.26% lies in the top ten. Sequenced sample: T cells isolated from PBMCs. These receptors all come from a human donor in good health. CDR3s include the opening cysteine and the closing phenylalanine or tryptophan. A D gene is named only where the DNA matches it firmly. Part of the rows lack a size; the others show once, few, many or a class for expanded clones.

j_gene,v_gene,d_gene,abundance,CDR3aa,CDR3nt
TRBJ1-2,TRBV5-1,TRBD1,NA,CASSFATGVYGYTF,TGCGCCAGCAGCTTTGCGACAGGGGTGTATGGCTACACCTTC
TRBJ1-1,TRBV27,NA,NA,CASSLDRGYTEAFF,TGTGCCAGCAGTTTGGACAGAGGGTACACTGAAGCTTTCTTT
TRBJ1-2,TRBV13,NA,once,CASSFGLYGYTF,TGTGCCAGCAGCTTCGGTCTCTATGGCTACACCTTC
TRBJ1-2,TRBV2,TRBD1,NA,CASSRGTGGTYGYTF,TGTGCCAGCAGCAGAGGGACAGGTGGGACCTATGGCTACACCTTC
TRBJ2-3,TRBV19,TRBD1,NA,CASSTGQAGTDTQYF,TGTGCCAGTAGTACCGGACAGGCCGGCACAGATACGCAGTATTTT
TRBJ2-1,TRBV27,TRBD2,NA,CASSLLAGGDEQFF,TGTGCCAGCAGTTTACTAGCGGGAGGGGATGAGCAGTTCTTC
TRBJ1-2,TRBV19,NA,NA,CASSIIQDSNGYTF,TGTGCCAGTAGTATTATACAGGACAGCAATGGCTACACCTTC
TRBJ2-1,TRBV11-3,NA,NA,CASSLGLRGNEQFF,TGTGCCAGCAGCTTAGGCCTAAGGGGGAATGAGCAGTTCTTC
TRBJ2-5,TRBV19,NA,NA,CASSITRRGQGETQYF,TGTGCCAGTAGTATAACCCGGCGGGGCCAAGGGGAGACCCAGTACTTC
TRBJ2-1,TRBV6-6,NA,NA,CASSYLAGPDREQFF,TGTGCCAGCAGTTACCTGGCAGGCCCAGATCGGGAGCAGTTCTTC
TRBJ2-7,TRBV30,NA,once,CAWIPRAYEQYF,TGTGCCTGGATTCCCAGGGCCTACGAGCAGTACTTC
TRBJ2-1,TRBV7-2,NA,NA,CASSLSGGALNEQFF,TGTGCCAGCAGCTTAAGTGGGGGGGCCTTAAATGAGCAGTTCTTC
TRBJ2-1,TRBV6-4,TRBD2,NA,CASQREAGVNNEQFF,TGTGCCAGCCAGCGGGAAGCGGGAGTGAACAATGAGCAGTTCTTC